One sample yielded the 4 T cell receptor beta chains listed below, sequenced in a study of cytomegalovirus exposure and HLA in healthy donors. The PCR used 60 Vbeta and 13 Jbeta primers. The table came from immunoSEQ multiplex PCR; TCRdb's copy has only in-frame clones and leaves some out. Seen in this sample are around 140,000 clones; the ten most common clones hold approximately 1.5%. The material sequenced was PBMCs. These receptors came from a woman in her thirties or forties in good health and CMV-seronegative.

The rearrangement links TRBV7-9 to TRBJ2-5; 10 bases are a match to TRBD1. Germline values: CDR1 SEHNR, CDR2 FQNEAQ (reference sequence). The CDR3 has 15 residues. The junction had 6 bases not matched to a gene; V was cut back by 5 bases and J by 3 bases. DNA of the CDR3: TGTGCCAGCAGCGCGCGGACAGGGGGAAAAGAGACCCAGTACTTC. Encoded protein: CASSARTGGKETQYF.

The chain has TRBV7-2 and TRBJ2-2, with TRBD2 identical over 14 bases. Germline CDR1 is SGHTA and CDR2 is FQGNSA. There are 19 residues in the CDR3. V lost 1 base, J lost 4 bases, and 8 bases stayed unmatched. The CDR3 sequence is CASSLGRLAGGRGTGELFF. The CDR3 DNA follows: TGTGCCAGCAGCTTAGGCCGACTAGCGGGGGGGCGCGGCACCGGGGAGCTGTTTTTT. Full variable domain (missing parts from reference TRBV7-2 and TRBJ2-2): GAGVSQSPSNKVTEKGKDVELRCDPISGHTALYWYRQSLGQGLEFLIYFQGNSAPDKSGLPSDRFSAERTGGSVSTLTIQRTQQEDSAVYLCASSLGRLAGGRGTGELFFGEGSRLTVL.

The chain couples TRBV7-6 to TRBJ1-1; D perhaps matches TRBD1 (6 bases). CDR1 and CDR2 (germline): SGHVS, FNYEAQ. Trimming cost V 0 bases and J 5 bases, with 16 bases left between them. The CDR3 length is 16 residues. CDR3 sequence (DNA): TGTGCCAGCAGCTTAGCGGGCAGGGGAGATGGGACTGAAGCTTTCTTT. Translated, it gives CASSLAGRGDGTEAFF.

V and J are TRBV28 and TRBJ1-2, with D tentatively TRBD1 (6 bases). V shed 6 bases and J shed 8 bases, with 10 bases lying between them. The germline gives CDR1 MDHEN, CDR2 SYDVKM. The CDR3 length is 11 residues. CDR3 in amino acids: CASRPQGGYTF. The CDR3 region has the DNA TGTGCCAGCAGACCACAGGGAGGCTACACCTTC.